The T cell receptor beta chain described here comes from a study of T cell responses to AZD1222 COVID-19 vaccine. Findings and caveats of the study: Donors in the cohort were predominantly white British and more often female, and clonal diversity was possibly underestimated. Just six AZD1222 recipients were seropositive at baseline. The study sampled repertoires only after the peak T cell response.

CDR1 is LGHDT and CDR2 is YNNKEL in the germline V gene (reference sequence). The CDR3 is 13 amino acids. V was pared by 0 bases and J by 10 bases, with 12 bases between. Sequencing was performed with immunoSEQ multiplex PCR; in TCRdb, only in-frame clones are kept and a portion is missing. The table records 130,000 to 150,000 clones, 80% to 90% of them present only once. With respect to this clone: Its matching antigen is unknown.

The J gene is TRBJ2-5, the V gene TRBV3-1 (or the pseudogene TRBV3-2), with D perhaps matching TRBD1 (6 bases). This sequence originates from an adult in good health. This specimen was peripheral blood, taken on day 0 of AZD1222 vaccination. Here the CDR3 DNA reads TGTGCCAGCAGCCAAGATTCCACAGGGAGCCAGTACTTC. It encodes CASSQDSTGSQYF.